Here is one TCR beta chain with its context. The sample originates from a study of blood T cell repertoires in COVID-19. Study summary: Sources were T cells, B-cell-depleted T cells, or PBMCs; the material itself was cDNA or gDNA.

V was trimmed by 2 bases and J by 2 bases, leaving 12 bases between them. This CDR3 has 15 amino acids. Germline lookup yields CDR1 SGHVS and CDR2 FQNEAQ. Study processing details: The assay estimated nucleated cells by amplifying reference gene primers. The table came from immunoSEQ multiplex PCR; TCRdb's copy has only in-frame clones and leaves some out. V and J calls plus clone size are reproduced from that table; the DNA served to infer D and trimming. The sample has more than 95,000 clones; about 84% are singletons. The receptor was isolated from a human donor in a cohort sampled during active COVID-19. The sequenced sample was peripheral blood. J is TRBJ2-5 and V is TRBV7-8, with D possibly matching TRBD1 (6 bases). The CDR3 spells CASSLHRVGQETQYF. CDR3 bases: TGTGCCAGCAGCTTACACAGGGTGGGACAAGAGACCCAGTACTTC.